One and the same sample provided the 27 T cell receptor beta chains below, sequenced in a study of Graves' ophthalmopathy and Graves' hyperthyroidism. Beta-chain TCR CDR3 regions were amplified from RNA transcripts. The first round was an RT-PCR with HTBI primers, and the second round was a multiplex PCR. Using its own MiXCR run on the multiplex PCR reads, TCRdb lists one record per CDR3 protein. The data contain over a million distinct CDR3 sequences, less than 45% of them seen just once; the ten biggest clones take up roughly 10%. Sequencing was performed on peripheral blood or thyroid tissue (not recorded which). The receptors here all came from an adult man with Graves' hyperthyroidism.

A note on this clonotype: A much larger clone is a single base away; this may be a read error. This chain joins TRBV10-3 and TRBJ2-7; maybe TRBD1 (5 bases). With 5 bases removed from V and 6 bases from J, the gap between germline ends came to 11 bases. CDR3 length: 12 amino acids. Germline lookup yields CDR1 ENHRY and CDR2 SYGVKD. The DNA of the CDR3 is TGTGCCATCAGTCCGGGCAGGGTCGAGCAGTACTTC. It translates to CAISPGRVEQYF.

The sample holds many counts of this clonotype. V gene TRBV10-3 combines with J gene TRBJ2-5; TRBD1 agrees at 11 bases. The junction had 9 bases not matched to a gene; V was cut back by 7 bases and J by 5 bases. The length of the CDR3 is 15 residues. The germline gives CDR1 ENHRY, CDR2 SYGVKD. In nucleotides, the CDR3 is TGTGCCATCACTAGGACAGGGGGCATGAGCGAGACCCAGTACTTC. It translates to CAITRTGGMSETQYF.

This chain links TRBV10-2 with TRBJ2-7; 12 bases line up with TRBD2. This CDR3 has 15 amino acids. With V trimmed by 6 bases and J by 5 bases, 8 bases remained unmatched. In germline, CDR1 is WSHSY, CDR2 SAAADI. The CDR3 reads CASSFGLAGRDEQYF. For the CDR3, the DNA is TGCGCCAGCAGCTTCGGACTAGCGGGGAGGGACGAGCAGTACTTC.

Many counts were recorded for this clonotype. This chain connects TRBV25-1 to TRBJ1-5, with 7 nucleotides matching TRBD1. Per germline, CDR1 MGHDK and CDR2 SYGVNS. This CDR3 has 15 residues. Trimming took 3 bases from V and 0 from J; bases not matched to a gene: 2. The CDR3 sequence: CASSDGQDSNQPQHF. The DNA of the CDR3 is TGTGCCAGCAGTGACGGACAGGATAGCAATCAGCCCCAGCATTTT.

This clonotype has more than one count but fewer than ten. This chain links TRBV10-2 with TRBJ1-5, with D hard to call. This CDR3 is built from 15 residues. CDR1 is WSHSY and CDR2 is SAAADI in the germline V gene. Trimming stripped 4 bases from V and 6 bases from J, with 16 bases between. The CDR3 coding sequence is TGCGCCAGCAGTGTAAACGAGGGAACGGCTCAGCCCCAGCATTTT. This gives the protein CASSVNEGTAQPQHF.

The sample holds many counts of this clonotype. The gene calls are TRBV7-2 and TRBJ1-2; D might be TRBD1 (5 bases). The germline V and J ends were trimmed by 1 base and 4 bases, with 16 bases remaining between them. Germline V gives CDR1 SGHTA, CDR2 FQGNSA. This CDR3 spans 16 amino acids. The CDR3 region has the DNA TGTGCCAGCAGCTTAGGGCGACGGGACTCAAGCTATGGCTACACCTTC. It translates to CASSLGRRDSSYGYTF.

In regard to this clonotype: A junction end diverges from the germline sequence, so it may reflect a read error. The V gene is TRBV5-1, the J gene TRBJ2-7; 9 bases fit TRBD2. Germline V gene sequence: CDR1 SGHRS, CDR2 YFSETQ. CDR3 size: 16 residues. The CDR3 protein is CASTPEGIAGVGEQYF. The CDR3 DNA is TGCGCTAGCACTCCCGAAGGCATAGCGGGAGTGGGTGAGCAGTACTTC.

The chain carries TRBV7-9 and TRBJ1-2, with TRBD1 matching 7 bases. V was clipped by 6 bases and J by 7 bases; unmatched bases: 14. This CDR3 spans 15 amino acids. Germline loops: CDR1 SEHNR, CDR2 FQNEAQ (reference sequence). The CDR3, as DNA: TGTGCCAGCAGGCTGGGACAGACCACCTTTGGTGGCTACACCTTC. It codes for CASRLGQTTFGGYTF.

This clonotype was seen a few times. V and J are TRBV2 and TRBJ2-1; TRBD2 matches 7 bases. With 8 bases clipped from V and 4 bases from J, the junction kept 8 bases outside the gene matches. This CDR3 comprises 14 residues. CDR1 and CDR2 (germline): SNHLY, FYNNEI. CDR3 in amino acids: CASGRELLYNEQFF. The CDR3 nucleotides read TGTGCCAGCGGGCGGGAGCTATTGTACAATGAGCAGTTCTTC.

This clonotype has only a few counts. The CDR3 loop reads CASSPRWDKYF. CDR3 coding DNA: TGTGCCAGCAGCCCCAGGTGGGACAAGTACTTC. The V call is TRBV6-2 or TRBV6-3, the J call TRBJ2-7; maybe TRBD1 (6 bases). This CDR3 is 11 amino acids long. The V end was cut by 6 bases, the J end by 11 bases, with 14 bases between. Germline V gene lookup returns CDR1 MNHEY and CDR2 SVGEGT.

This sequence joins TRBV10-3 and TRBJ1-5, with TRBD1 matching 11 bases. The germline CDR1 and CDR2 sequences are ENHRY and SYGVKD. V was clipped by 10 bases and J by 5 bases; unmatched bases: 13. The CDR3 consists of 16 residues. CDR3 coding DNA: TGTGCCAGCAAGGGACAGGGGGGCCGTCTGGATCAGCCCCAGCATTTT. It encodes CASKGQGGRLDQPQHF.

This clonotype was seen repeatedly, ten times or more. The rearrangement links TRBV19 to TRBJ1-5, with 9 nucleotides matching TRBD1. Germline assignment: CDR1 LNHDA and CDR2 SQIVND (reference sequence). The CDR3 covers 15 residues. With V trimmed by 6 bases and J by 7 bases, 10 bases remained unmatched. The CDR3 here is CASSAGQGTKQPQHF. Here the CDR3 DNA reads TGTGCCAGTAGCGCCGGACAGGGGACGAAGCAGCCCCAGCATTTT. Using reference TRBV19 and TRBJ1-5 for the parts outside the CDR3, the full variable domain is DGGITQSPKYLFRKEGQNVTLSCEQNLNHDAMYWYRQDPGQGLRLIYYSQIVNDFQKGDIAEGYSVSREKKESFPLTVTSAQKNPTAFYLCASSAGQGTKQPQHFGDGTRLSIL.

The chain couples TRBV28 to TRBJ1-2, with unresolved D. Germline CDR1 MDHEN, CDR2 SYDVKM. V was clipped by 5 bases and J by 5 bases, with 9 bases between them. This CDR3 region has 12 residues. The CDR3: CASSHTRYGYTF. For the CDR3, the DNA is TGTGCCAGCAGTCACACAAGATATGGCTACACCTTC.

Notes on this clonotype: Relative to the germline gene, one junction end is altered; a read error may explain this. CDR3 loop: CASSQSLGAYQRGQPQHF. In DNA, the CDR3 is TGCGCCAGCAGCCAGTCCCTAGGGGCCTACCAGCGGGGTCAGCCCCAGCATTTT. This rearrangement joins TRBV7-2 to TRBJ1-5; maybe TRBD1 (5 bases). This CDR3 spans 18 amino acids. CDR1 is SGHTA and CDR2 is FQGNSA in the germline V gene.

This clonotype has ten or more counts. The chain joins TRBV7-9 to TRBJ1-1, with unresolved D. The V and J ends lost 11 bases and 0 bases respectively, with 13 bases between them. Looked up from germline, CDR1 is SEHNR and CDR2 is FQNEAQ (reference sequence). The CDR3 extends over 13 amino acids. This CDR3 is CAGDNIMNTEAFF. DNA for the CDR3: TGTGCCGGTGACAACATAATGAACACTGAAGCTTTCTTT.

This clonotype showed up many times. This chain uses TRBV19 with TRBJ1-2; TRBD1 matches at 7 bases. The CDR3 totals 15 residues. Germline V lookup: CDR1 LNHDA, CDR2 SQIVND (reference sequence). J gave up 3 bases and V 6 bases, and 10 bases lay outside the gene matches. CDR3 nucleotides: TGTGCCAGTAGCGAAACTACGACAGGGCACTATGGCTACACCTTC. Translating it yields CASSETTTGHYGYTF.

This clonotype was counted a few times. V usage is TRBV5-8 and J usage is TRBJ1-6; 7 positions match TRBD1. The CDR3 runs to 16 residues. With 4 bases clipped from V and 7 bases from J, the junction kept 11 bases outside the gene matches. Germline CDR1 and CDR2: SGHTS and YDEGEE. Written as DNA, the CDR3 is TGTGCCAGCAGCCGAGATAAGACAGGGCCGAATTCACCCCTCCACTTT. Encoded protein: CASSRDKTGPNSPLHF. Combining the CDR3 with reference TRBV5-8 and TRBJ1-6 gives the whole variable domain EAGVTQSPTHLIKTRGQQATLRCSPISGHTSVYWYQQALGLGLQFLLWYDEGEERNRGNFPPRFSGRQFPNYSSELNVNALELEDSALYLCASSRDKTGPNSPLHFGNGTRLTVT.

This sequence joins TRBV9 and TRBJ1-1; D not certain. V lost 1 base and J 5 bases, leaving 9 bases between the germline ends. This CDR3 comprises 13 residues. Per germline, CDR1 SGDLS and CDR2 YYNGEE. CDR3 in amino acids: CASSVQTGTEAFF. CDR3 nucleotides: TGTGCCAGCAGCGTACAGACCGGGACTGAAGCTTTCTTT.

In its sample, this clonotype was seen many times. The chain employs TRBV7-2 and TRBJ1-2; no reliable D call. Trimming stripped 5 bases from V and 3 bases from J, with 13 bases between. The CDR3 extends over 14 amino acids. Germline V gene lookup returns CDR1 SGHTA and CDR2 FQGNSA. Here the CDR3 reads CASSNRELDYGYTF. The CDR3 DNA follows: TGTGCCAGCAGCAACCGGGAGCTTGACTATGGCTACACCTTC.

This clonotype was observed a single time. This chain links TRBV5-1 with TRBJ2-5; TRBD1 matches 7 bases. V gave up 2 bases and J gave up 3 bases; unmatched junction bases: 4. CDR1 is SGHRS, CDR2 YFSETQ, per germline. The CDR3 spans 14 residues. For the CDR3, the DNA is TGCGCCAGCAGCTTAACCAGGGGGAAAGAGACCCAGTACTTC. It specifies CASSLTRGKETQYF.

The gene calls are TRBV7-2 and TRBJ1-5; D is perhaps TRBD1 (5 bases). Trimming cost V 6 bases and J 2 bases, with 17 bases left between them. The CDR3 has 16 amino acids. In germline, CDR1 is SGHTA, CDR2 FQGNSA. CDR3: CASSVLQGSGNQPQHF. The CDR3 coding sequence is TGTGCCAGCAGTGTACTTCAGGGTAGTGGCAATCAGCCCCAGCATTTT. Variable domain in full (rest from reference TRBV7-2 and TRBJ1-5): GAGVSQSPSNKVTEKGKDVELRCDPISGHTALYWYRQSLGQGLEFLIYFQGNSAPDKSGLPSDRFSAERTGGSVSTLTIQRTQQEDSAVYLCASSVLQGSGNQPQHFGDGTRLSIL.

Many counts were recorded for this clonotype. The CDR3 spells CASSFPTGTAGLEQYF. In DNA, the CDR3 is TGTGCCAGCAGCTTCCCGACTGGGACAGCTGGGCTAGAGCAGTACTTC. V is TRBV7-9 and J is TRBJ2-7; 7 bases agree with TRBD1. Germline values: CDR1 SEHNR, CDR2 FQNEAQ (reference sequence). The CDR3 is made up of 16 amino acids. V dropped 3 bases and J dropped 7; count of bases not matched to a gene: 15.

Only a few counts were recorded for this clonotype. The chain has TRBV7-9 and TRBJ2-7, with 7 bases fitting TRBD1. Trimming cost V 8 bases and J 2 bases; bases outside gene matches: 9. The V gene's germline CDR1 is SEHNR and CDR2 FQNEAQ (reference sequence). The CDR3 is 14 residues long. The CDR3 nucleotides are TGTGCCAGCGGAAAGACAGGGAGTCCCTACGAGCAGTACTTC. Residues: CASGKTGSPYEQYF.

The V and J genes are TRBV6-2 or TRBV6-3 and TRBJ1-5, with D perhaps matching TRBD1 (5 bases). The CDR3 runs 15 residues. From germline, CDR1 is MNHEY and CDR2 SVGEGT. V lost 2 bases, J lost 0 bases, and 8 bases lay in between. CDR3 amino acids: CASSYLDSSNQPQHF. In DNA form, the CDR3 reads TGTGCCAGCAGTTACCTCGACAGTAGCAATCAGCCCCAGCATTTT.

Written as DNA, the CDR3 is TGTGCCACCAGCAGAGAAGGGGACGGGGCCAACGTCCTGACTTTC. Protein: CATSREGDGANVLTF. The gene calls are TRBV15 and TRBJ2-6; D possibly matches TRBD1 or TRBD2 (5 bases each). This CDR3 is built from 15 residues. Germline V gene data show CDR1 as LNHNV and CDR2 as YYDKDF (reference sequence). V dropped 0 bases and J dropped 4 bases, with 7 bases sitting between them.

Worth noting for this clonotype: This sequence may be a read error, since a much larger clone differs from it by one base. The chain has TRBV29-1 and TRBJ1-2; D is unclear. Germline assignment: CDR1 SQVTM and CDR2 ANQGSEA. The length of the CDR3 is 11 residues. This CDR3 reads CSAGSVNGYIF. CDR3 nucleotides: TGCAGCGCTGGGAGCGTGAATGGCTACATCTTC.

This clonotype was found many times. The V gene is TRBV6-6, the J gene TRBJ1-2, with D unresolved. The CDR3 extends over 12 amino acids. V lost 6 bases and J lost 2, with 7 bases in between. From germline, CDR1 is MNHNY and CDR2 SVGAGI (reference sequence). CDR3 amino acids: CASRGPNYGYTF. In DNA, the CDR3 is TGTGCCAGCAGAGGACCAAACTATGGCTACACCTTC.